This T cell receptor beta chain originates from a study of blood T cell repertoires in COVID-19. Produced via immunoSEQ multiplex PCR; TCRdb's table is partial and in-frame only. This table holds 200,000 to 250,000 clones, under 85% found once. V shed 0 bases and J shed 6 bases, with 15 bases lying between them. The CDR3 loop spans 15 amino acids. Germline-derived CDR1 and CDR2 are SGHVS and FNYEAQ. Adults between about 18 and 95 years of age took part from 20 to 25 US areas. Recovered Cohort 3 donors showed two negative PCRs, clearance, or symptom resolution. The chain has TRBV7-6 and TRBJ2-7; D is uncertain. The sequence came from a man aged 60-69 years who had recovered from COVID-19. The sample taken for sequencing was PBMCs or T cells enriched from blood (not recorded which). The CDR3 DNA is TGTGCCAGCAGCTTAGCCCTCGGTTTGCGCGGCGAGCAGTACTTC. This translates into CASSLALGLRGEQYF.